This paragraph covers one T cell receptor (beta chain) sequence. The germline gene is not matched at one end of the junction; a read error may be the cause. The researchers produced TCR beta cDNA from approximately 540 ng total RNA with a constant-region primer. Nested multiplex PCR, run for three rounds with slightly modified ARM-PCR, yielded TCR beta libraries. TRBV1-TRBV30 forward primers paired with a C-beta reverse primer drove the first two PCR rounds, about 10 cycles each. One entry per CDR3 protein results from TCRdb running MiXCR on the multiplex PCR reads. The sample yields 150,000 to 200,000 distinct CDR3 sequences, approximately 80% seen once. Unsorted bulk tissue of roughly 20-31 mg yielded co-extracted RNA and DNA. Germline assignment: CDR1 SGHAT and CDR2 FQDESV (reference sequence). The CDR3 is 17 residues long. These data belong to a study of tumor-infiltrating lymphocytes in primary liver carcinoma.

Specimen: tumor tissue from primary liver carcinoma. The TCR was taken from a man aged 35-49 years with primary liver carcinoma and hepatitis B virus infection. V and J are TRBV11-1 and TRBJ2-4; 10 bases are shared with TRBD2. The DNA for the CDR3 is TGTCCCAGCAGCCTTCCCGGAACTAGCGGGACCAGAAACATTCAGTACTTC. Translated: CPSSLPGTSGTRNIQYF.